The next 32 T cell receptor beta chains were all read from a single sample in a study of post-analysis software for immune sequencing data. The antigens for these receptors are not known. Study-level findings and limits: In patients, TRBV5-6, TRBV5-1 and TRBV20-1 belonged to roughly five TRBV segments found more frequently than in controls.

Unique molecular identifiers featured in each of the TCR beta cDNA libraries. TCRdb ran MiXCR on the PCR reads and lists one entry per CDR3 protein. The sample records about 820,000 distinct CDR3 sequences, roughly 58% being singletons. Sequenced material: blood. The source is a girl between 5 and 17 years old with multiple sclerosis.

The chain uses TRBV10-3 and TRBJ2-5; 8 bases fit TRBD2. The germline gives CDR1 ENHRY, CDR2 SYGVKD. The CDR3 spans 13 residues. V shed 10 bases, J shed 2 bases, and the junction held 6 bases outside the gene matches. DNA of the CDR3: TGTGCCAGCCGACTAGCGATACAAGAGACCCAGTACTTC. Translation gives CASRLAIQETQYF.

The CDR3 spells CASSVETGTGGSEQYF. DNA of the CDR3: TGTGCCAGCAGCGTAGAAACCGGGACAGGGGGCAGTGAGCAGTACTTC. The chain employs TRBV9 and TRBJ2-4, with 12 bases fitting TRBD1. The CDR3 has 16 amino acids. The J segment lost 13 bases and the V segment lost 0 bases, leaving 11 bases of the junction unmatched. Germline-derived CDR1 and CDR2 are SGDLS and YYNGEE.

The sample holds a few counts of this clonotype. The chain couples TRBV7-2 to TRBJ2-1, with D unresolved. The V end was cut by 0 bases, the J end by 15 bases, with 15 bases between. Looked up from germline, CDR1 is SGHTA and CDR2 is FQGNSA. The length of the CDR3 is 13 residues. The CDR3 region is CASSLALVGLAFF. The CDR3, as DNA: TGTGCCAGCAGCTTAGCGCTGGTGGGGTTGGCGTTCTTC.

The J gene is TRBJ2-7, the V gene TRBV7-9, with D unresolved. Trimming cost V 5 bases and J 0 bases, with 20 bases left between them. CDR1 SEHNR and CDR2 FQNEAQ come from the germline V gene (reference sequence). CDR3 length equals 17 residues. The CDR3 is CASSRPDDQTLSYEQYF. The CDR3 DNA reads as TGTGCCAGCAGCCGTCCCGACGACCAGACCCTCTCCTACGAGCAGTACTTC. The full variable domain, rest sourced from reference TRBV7-9 and TRBJ2-7, is DTGVSQNPRHKITKRGQNVTFRCDPISEHNRLYWYRQTLGQGPEFLTYFQNEAQLEKSRLLSDRFSAERPKGSFSTLEIQRTEQGDSAMYLCASSRPDDQTLSYEQYFGPGTRLTVT.

The rearrangement joins TRBV7-6 to TRBJ2-7; 7 nucleotides line up with TRBD2. V gave up 5 bases and J gave up 6 bases; unmatched junction bases: 10. The length of the CDR3 is 14 residues. Germline V gene data show CDR1 as SGHVS and CDR2 as FNYEAQ. The CDR3 DNA reads as TGTGCCAGCAGCCACGGGTCGGGAGGATCCGAGCAGTACTTC. Translating gives CASSHGSGGSEQYF. Using reference TRBV7-6 and TRBJ2-7 for the parts outside the CDR3, the full variable domain is GAGVSQSPRYKVTKRGQDVALRCDPISGHVSLYWYRQALGQGPEFLTYFNYEAQQDKSGLPNDRFSAERPEGSISTLTIQRTEQRDSAMYRCASSHGSGGSEQYFGPGTRLTVT.

This chain uses TRBV20-1 with TRBJ2-3; weak D call: TRBD2 (5 bases). The CDR3 is made up of 12 amino acids. In germline, CDR1 is DFQATT, CDR2 SNEGSKA (reference sequence). Between the trimmed V and J ends, which lost 3 bases and 6 bases, there was a span of 10 bases. The CDR3 spells CSASGNVDTQYF. The CDR3 region has the DNA TGCAGTGCTAGCGGGAATGTGGATACGCAGTATTTT.

The CDR3 nucleotides are TGCGCCAGCAGCGGCGGGACAGCCTTTAGCTCCTACGAGCAGTACTTC. This translates into CASSGGTAFSSYEQYF. This chain joins TRBV5-1 and TRBJ2-7, with a possible D match to TRBD1 (7 bases). CDR1 and CDR2 (germline): SGHRS, YFSETQ. The CDR3 covers 16 residues. V gave up 4 bases and J gave up 0 bases, with 17 bases separating them.

The rearrangement joins TRBV29-1 to TRBJ1-2, with 8 bases aligning to TRBD1. This CDR3 region has 13 residues. V was clipped by 5 bases and J by 6 bases; unmatched bases: 8. In germline, CDR1 is SQVTM, CDR2 ANQGSEA. CDR3 nucleotides: TGCAGCGTTCTCGGGCAGGGGGCAGATGGCTACACCTTC. Its protein is CSVLGQGADGYTF.

On this clonotype: An end of the junction does not agree with germline; a read error may underlie this. This chain connects TRBV12-3 or TRBV12-4 to TRBJ2-4; a possible D gene is TRBD2 (5 bases). This CDR3 contains 15 residues. The CDR3 DNA reads TGTGCCAGCAGTTTAGTGCGGGCCCGCAAAGACATTCAGTACTTC. Translating it yields CASSLVRARKDIQYF.

The rearrangement uses TRBV14 and TRBJ2-5; no clear D gene. Germline CDR1 reads SGHDN; CDR2 reads FVKESK. V was pared by 4 bases and J by 5 bases, with 11 bases between. This CDR3 comprises 13 residues. CDR3 DNA: TGTGCCAGCAGCCGGATAGGGCGGGAGACCCAGTACTTC. It codes for CASSRIGRETQYF.

A few counts support this clonotype. The CDR3 here is CASVKTGNTEAFF. The CDR3, as DNA: TGTGCCAGCGTCAAGACAGGCAACACTGAAGCTTTCTTT. V gene TRBV7-9 combines with J gene TRBJ1-1; D is perhaps TRBD1 (6 bases). Germline assignment: CDR1 SEHNR and CDR2 FQNEAQ (reference sequence). The CDR3 has 13 amino acids. The V and J ends lost 8 bases and 2 bases respectively, with 12 bases between them.

V gene TRBV7-9 combines with J gene TRBJ2-4; D tentatively fits TRBD1 or TRBD2 (5 bases each). The closer fit of TRBJ2-7 to the DNA end suggests the J call may be wrong. CDR1 and CDR2 from the germline V gene are SEHNR and FQNEAQ (reference sequence). The CDR3 covers 14 residues. CDR3 nucleotide sequence: TGTGCCAGCAGCACCCATAGAGGGGCCTACGAGCAGTACTTC. Amino acids: CASSTHRGAYEQYF.

The sample holds a few counts of this clonotype. DNA for the CDR3: TGTGCCAGCAGTGGATCCGTGGGGGATCAGCCCCAGCATTTT. This encodes CASSGSVGDQPQHF. V is TRBV25-1 and J is TRBJ1-5; the D gene is possibly TRBD1 (5 bases). Deletions cut 4 bases from V and 5 bases from J, with 12 bases between. Germline V gives CDR1 MGHDK, CDR2 SYGVNS. The CDR3 totals 14 residues.

This chain links TRBV5-1 with TRBJ1-4; 7 positions agree with TRBD1. The CDR3 spans 15 residues. Losses at the gene ends were 4 bases for V and 4 bases for J; bases not matched to a gene: 7. Germline V gene sequence: CDR1 SGHRS, CDR2 YFSETQ. CDR3 residues: CASSQWTGLNEKLFF. CDR3 DNA: TGCGCCAGCAGCCAATGGACAGGACTTAATGAAAAACTGTTTTTT. The variable domain in full, with the rest retrieved from reference TRBV5-1 and TRBJ1-4, is KAGVTQTPRYLIKTRGQQVTLSCSPISGHRSVSWYQQTPGQGLQFLFEYFSETQRNKGNFPGRFSGRQFSNSRSEMNVSTLELGDSALYLCASSQWTGLNEKLFFGSGTQLSVL.

The chain is built from TRBV6-1 and TRBJ2-5; D call uncertain. V was trimmed by 3 bases and J by 5 bases, leaving 10 bases between them. The CDR3 extends over 13 amino acids. Germline CDR1 MNHNS, CDR2 SASEGT. CDR3 in DNA: TGTGCCAGCAGTGACACGATACCGGAGACCCAGTACTTC. Its protein is CASSDTIPETQYF.

The V gene is TRBV12-3 or TRBV12-4, the J gene TRBJ2-4; maybe TRBD1 (6 bases). Gene TRBJ2-7 matches the end of the DNA better, so the J call may be wrong. The CDR3 runs to 13 residues. CDR3 residues: CASSSPQGYEQYF. CDR3 in DNA: TGTGCCAGCAGTTCCCCACAGGGCTACGAGCAGTACTTC.

This clonotype appeared a few times. The CDR3 DNA reads as TGCAGCGCTTCGAGGTCGGGGGACGAGCAGTACTTC. This codes for CSASRSGDEQYF. The genes are TRBV29-1 and TRBJ2-7, with D perhaps TRBD2 (6 bases). V lost 7 bases and J 5 bases, leaving 15 bases between the germline ends. Germline V lookup: CDR1 SQVTM, CDR2 ANQGSEA. This CDR3 region has 12 residues.

The chain couples TRBV20-1 to TRBJ2-3, with D possibly being TRBD2 (5 bases). This CDR3 spans 12 amino acids. Germline V gene lookup returns CDR1 DFQATT and CDR2 SNEGSKA (reference sequence). V shed 1 base and J shed 8 bases, with 10 bases lying between them. For the CDR3, the DNA is TGCAGTGCTAGAGCGGGATGGGGTACGCAGTATTTT. This gives the protein CSARAGWGTQYF.

The chain is built from TRBV7-8 and TRBJ2-5, with D maybe TRBD2 (6 bases). Trimming removed 1 base at V and 2 bases at J, with 11 bases between. Per the germline V gene, CDR1 is SGHVS and CDR2 is FQNEAQ. CDR3 length equals 15 residues. CDR3 nucleotides: TGTGCCAGCAGCTTAGTGGGGGGATGGCAAGAGACCCAGTACTTC. It codes for CASSLVGGWQETQYF.

There are a few counts of this clonotype. The chain links TRBV7-2 to TRBJ2-1, with D perhaps assigned TRBD1 or TRBD2 (5 bases each). This CDR3 is 16 amino acids long. CDR1 and CDR2 (germline): SGHTA, FQGNSA. The V end lost 1 base, the J end lost 0 bases, and 10 bases lay between the germline ends. The CDR3: CASSLVGTHSYNEQFF. The CDR3 coding sequence is TGTGCCAGCAGCTTAGTAGGGACCCACTCCTACAATGAGCAGTTCTTC. The full variable domain, completed using reference TRBV7-2 and TRBJ2-1, is GAGVSQSPSNKVTEKGKDVELRCDPISGHTALYWYRQSLGQGLEFLIYFQGNSAPDKSGLPSDRFSAERTGGSVSTLTIQRTQQEDSAVYLCASSLVGTHSYNEQFFGPGTRLTVL.

This clonotype appeared a few times. The chain combines TRBV29-1 with TRBJ2-7, with TRBD2 matching over 11 bases. CDR3 length: 14 residues. Germline assignment: CDR1 SQVTM and CDR2 ANQGSEA. V dropped 7 bases and J dropped 4; count of bases not matched to a gene: 9. The CDR3 sequence: CSGIGTSGRYEQYF. The CDR3 bases are TGCAGCGGCATAGGGACTAGCGGCCGATACGAGCAGTACTTC.

This chain joins TRBV10-3 and TRBJ2-1, with 8 bases that match TRBD2. The CDR3 extends over 15 amino acids. The V gene end was trimmed by 4 bases and the J gene end by 4 bases; junction bases not matched to a gene: 6. CDR1 and CDR2 (germline): ENHRY, SYGVKD. CDR3 amino acids: CAISGRLAGYNEQFF. The CDR3 nucleotides read TGTGCCATCAGTGGGAGGCTAGCGGGTTACAATGAGCAGTTCTTC.

The chain joins TRBV29-1 to TRBJ1-1; D gene uncertain. The CDR3 sequence is 14 residues long. V lost 1 base and J 0 bases, leaving 9 bases between the germline ends. Germline V lookup: CDR1 SQVTM, CDR2 ANQGSEA. The CDR3 region has the DNA TGCAGCGTTGAAGTTCCCGGGGTGAACACTGAAGCTTTCTTT. Protein: CSVEVPGVNTEAFF.

The rearrangement joins TRBV5-1 to TRBJ2-5; no clear D gene. CDR1 is SGHRS, CDR2 YFSETQ, per germline. The CDR3 totals 13 residues. The ends were cut back, 3 bases at V and 1 base at J, with 7 bases in the middle. CDR3 DNA sequence: TGCGCCAGCAGCTACTACCCCCAAGAGACCCAGTACTTC. This codes for CASSYYPQETQYF.

V gene TRBV29-1 combines with J gene TRBJ2-7, with 10 bases matching TRBD1. The CDR3 spans 14 residues. Germline CDR1 SQVTM, CDR2 ANQGSEA. V was pared by 3 bases and J by 5 bases, with 7 bases of the junction left unmatched. The CDR3 reads CSVDYRDRGHEQYF. Written as DNA, the CDR3 is TGCAGCGTTGACTACCGGGACAGGGGCCACGAGCAGTACTTC.

The genes are TRBV6-5 and TRBJ2-5, with 10 bases aligning to TRBD1. The germline gives CDR1 MNHEY, CDR2 SVGAGI. J was trimmed by 11 bases and V by 6 bases; bases with no gene match: 15. This CDR3 has 15 residues. For the CDR3, the DNA is TGTGCCAGCAGCAGTAGAGGGACAGGGGTTAAAGAGCAGTACTTC. Protein: CASSSRGTGVKEQYF.

This clonotype occurred once. This chain uses TRBV9 with TRBJ2-5; TRBD2 agrees at 12 bases. Germline-derived CDR1 and CDR2 are SGDLS and YYNGEE. The CDR3 runs 16 residues. J lost 5 bases, V lost 2 bases, and 7 bases had no gene match. The chain's CDR3 is CASSVGLAGLAETQYF. CDR3 DNA: TGTGCCAGCAGCGTCGGACTAGCGGGGTTGGCGGAGACCCAGTACTTC.

The chain is built from TRBV12-3 or TRBV12-4 and TRBJ2-1; TRBD2 matches 13 bases. The CDR3 is 16 residues long. The V gene end was trimmed by 5 bases and the J gene end by 4 bases; junction bases not matched to a gene: 5. Here the CDR3 DNA reads TGTGCCAGCAGTGGCGAGGGACTAGCGGGGTACAATGAGCAGTTCTTC. This gives the protein CASSGEGLAGYNEQFF.

The chain joins TRBV12-3 or TRBV12-4 to TRBJ1-5; D uncertain. V was shortened by 6 bases and J by 5 bases, with 17 bases between the two germline ends. This CDR3 has 15 residues. CDR3 region: CASSRRGREYQPQHF. The CDR3 nucleotides are TGTGCCAGCAGCCGCCGAGGGAGGGAATATCAGCCCCAGCATTTT.

CDR3 coding DNA: TGTGCCAGCAGTGCCCGGACGGGGAAATCTGGGGCCAACGTCCTGACTTTC. This encodes CASSARTGKSGANVLTF. The chain has TRBV2 and TRBJ2-6; weak D call: TRBD2 (5 bases). The CDR3 has 17 residues. Germline V lookup: CDR1 SNHLY, CDR2 FYNNEI. Between the trimmed V and J ends, which lost 4 bases and 1 base, there was a span of 14 bases.

This chain uses TRBV29-1 with TRBJ2-3; possibly TRBD1 or TRBD2 for D (5 bases each). Trimming left V 4 bases short and J 2 bases short, with 16 bases between. CDR1 is SQVTM and CDR2 is ANQGSEA in the germline V gene. The CDR3 contains 15 residues. The CDR3 here is CSVVQTAATTDTQYF. The CDR3, as DNA: TGCAGCGTTGTTCAGACAGCGGCGACCACAGATACGCAGTATTTT.

The V gene is TRBV3-1, the J gene TRBJ1-3; a weak D match, TRBD1 (5 bases). V was clipped by 3 bases and J by 0 bases, with 15 bases between them. Germline CDR1 is LGHDT and CDR2 is YNNKEL (reference sequence). This CDR3 is 17 amino acids long. The CDR3 DNA reads as TGTGCCAGCAGCCATCGGACCCCCGGGGGCTCTGGAAACACCATATATTTT. As protein: CASSHRTPGGSGNTIYF.